The rows below give T cell receptor beta chains drawn from one sample of a study of T cell repertoires and Cas9 in healthy adults. Using immunoSEQ multiplex PCR, the repertoire was profiled, and TCRdb retains in-frame clones only, with some absent. The sample holds about 14,000 clones, 89% seen once. Sequenced sample: Tregs (CD4+, CD25+, CD127-, CD137-, CD154-) from PBMCs; culture status not recorded. Receptor source: a human donor in good health. Both conserved end residues are part of each CDR3. A D gene is named only where the DNA matches it firmly. Expanded clones are given a class, and other clones once, few, many or no size at all.

length: 14
J: TRBJ1-3
size: NA
V: TRBV10-3
D: NA
CDR3: CAINAERSGNTIYF
DNA: TGTGCCATCAATGCAGAAAGGAGTGGAAACACCATATATTTT

length: 15
J: TRBJ1-1
size: NA
V: TRBV19
D: NA
CDR3: CASSRLGVWNTEAFF
DNA: TGTGCCAGTAGTCGACTAGGGGTTTGGAACACTGAAGCTTTCTTT

length: 13
J: TRBJ2-1
size: NA
V: TRBV5-7
D: NA
CDR3: CASSPHRGYEQFF
DNA: TGTGCCAGCAGTCCTCATCGGGGCTATGAGCAGTTCTTC

length: 16
J: TRBJ1-1
size: NA
V: TRBV7-2
D: TRBD1
CDR3: CASSLGQGWMRTEAFF
DNA: TGTGCCAGCAGCTTAGGACAGGGGTGGATGAGAACTGAAGCTTTCTTT

length: 14
J: TRBJ1-2
size: NA
V: TRBV7-8
D: NA
CDR3: CASSRGQSAYGYTF
DNA: TGTGCCAGCAGCCGTGGACAGTCGGCCTATGGCTACACCTTC

length: 12
J: TRBJ1-1
size: NA
V: TRBV4-3
D: TRBD1
CDR3: CASRTGDTEAFF
DNA: TGCGCCAGCCGAACAGGGGACACTGAAGCTTTCTTT

length: 12
J: TRBJ1-2
size: NA
V: TRBV6-6
D: NA
CDR3: CASNQDIYGYTF
DNA: TGTGCCAGCAATCAGGACATCTATGGCTACACCTTC

length: 14
J: TRBJ2-7
size: NA
V: TRBV5-1
D: NA
CDR3: CASSKDGRSYEQYF
DNA: TGCGCCAGCAGCAAGGACGGTCGCTCCTACGAGCAGTACTTC

length: 15
J: TRBJ1-2
size: few
V: TRBV25-1
D: TRBD1
CDR3: CASSEVGGTGALYTF
DNA: TGTGCCAGCTCCGAAGTCGGCGGGACAGGTGCCTTATACACCTTC

length: 12
J: TRBJ1-5
size: NA
V: TRBV27
D: NA
CDR3: CASGRINQPQHF
DNA: TGTGCTTCAGGGAGGATTAATCAGCCCCAGCATTTT

length: 13
J: TRBJ1-2
size: NA
V: TRBV14
D: NA
CDR3: CASANTGGYGYTF
DNA: TGTGCCTCAGCCAACACAGGCGGCTATGGCTACACCTTC

length: 14
J: TRBJ1-1
size: NA
V: TRBV10-3
D: NA
CDR3: CAISGPSSGTEAFF
DNA: TGTGCCATCAGTGGGCCTTCCTCGGGGACTGAAGCTTTCTTT

length: 18
J: TRBJ1-1
size: NA
V: TRBV5-1
D: NA
CDR3: CASSLNFVRGQRNTEAFF
DNA: TGCGCCAGCAGCTTGAATTTCGTACGGGGGCAGAGGAACACTGAAGCTTTCTTT

length: 13
J: TRBJ2-1
size: NA
V: TRBV11-2
D: NA
CDR3: CASSLGGPNEQFF
DNA: TGTGCCAGCAGCTTAGGGGGCCCGAATGAGCAGTTCTTC

length: 10
J: TRBJ2-3
size: NA
V: TRBV20-1
D: NA
CDR3: CSASGNTQYF
DNA: TGCAGTGCTTCTGGAAATACGCAGTATTTT

length: 16
J: TRBJ2-2
size: NA
V: TRBV5-5
D: TRBD2
CDR3: CASSWTRGANTGELFF
DNA: TGTGCCAGCAGCTGGACGCGGGGGGCAAACACCGGGGAGCTGTTTTTT

length: 11
J: TRBJ2-5
size: NA
V: TRBV12-5
D: NA
CDR3: CASGLGETQYF
DNA: TGTGCTAGTGGTTTGGGAGAGACCCAGTACTTC

length: 15
J: TRBJ1-1
size: NA
V: TRBV7-2
D: TRBD1
CDR3: CASSSWGQSNTEAFF
DNA: TGTGCCAGCAGCTCGTGGGGACAGTCGAACACTGAAGCTTTCTTT

length: 13
J: TRBJ2-3
size: NA
V: TRBV27
D: NA
CDR3: CASSLYGTDTQYF
DNA: TGTGCCAGCAGTTTATATGGAACAGATACGCAGTATTTT

length: 14
J: TRBJ1-2
size: NA
V: TRBV29-1
D: NA
CDR3: CSVDYGRSFYGYTF
DNA: TGCAGCGTTGATTATGGACGGTCGTTCTATGGCTACACCTTC

length: 13
J: TRBJ1-2
size: NA
V: TRBV19
D: NA
CDR3: CASSTTVGYGYAF
DNA: TGTGCCAGTAGTACAACGGTTGGCTATGGCTACGCCTTC

length: 16
J: TRBJ2-5
size: NA
V: TRBV9
D: TRBD2
CDR3: CASSVDPGGLGETQYF
DNA: TGTGCCAGCAGCGTAGATCCGGGAGGGTTGGGAGAGACCCAGTACTTC

length: 15
J: TRBJ2-1
size: NA
V: TRBV19
D: TRBD2
CDR3: CASSIRGGRSGEQFF
DNA: TGTGCCAGTAGTATCCGGGGGGGCCGTTCCGGTGAGCAGTTCTTC

length: 19
J: TRBJ2-6
size: NA
V: TRBV19
D: NA
CDR3: CASSIFGYRQAPTANVLTF
DNA: TGTGCCAGTAGTATTTTTGGCTACAGACAGGCCCCCACGGCCAACGTCCTGACTTTC

length: 14
J: TRBJ2-3
size: NA
V: TRBV6-5
D: TRBD1
CDR3: CASSRGTGRDTQYF
DNA: TGTGCCAGCAGTAGAGGGACAGGGAGGGATACGCAGTATTTT

length: 14
J: TRBJ2-1
size: NA
V: TRBV28
D: NA
CDR3: CASTLGASRAEQFF
DNA: TGTGCCAGCACCCTAGGGGCTTCTAGGGCGGAGCAGTTCTTC

length: 14
J: TRBJ1-1
size: NA
V: TRBV5-6
D: NA
CDR3: CASSLRSPLTEAFF
DNA: TGTGCCAGCAGCTTAAGGTCCCCCTTAACTGAAGCTTTCTTT

length: 16
J: TRBJ2-1
size: NA
V: TRBV6-6
D: TRBD1
CDR3: CASLKTGTGSYNEQFF
DNA: TGTGCCAGCTTAAAAACCGGGACAGGCTCCTACAATGAGCAGTTCTTC

length: 13
J: TRBJ2-7
size: NA
V: TRBV9
D: NA
CDR3: CASSVGPNYEQYF
DNA: TGTGCCAGCAGCGTAGGACCGAACTACGAGCAGTACTTC

length: 14
J: TRBJ1-1
size: NA
V: TRBV12-2
D: NA
CDR3: CASRHTKGRTEAFF
DNA: TGTGCAAGTCGCCATACCAAAGGACGCACTGAAGCTTTCTTT

length: 14
J: TRBJ2-2
size: NA
V: TRBV7-7
D: TRBD1
CDR3: CASSSQGASGELFF
DNA: TGTGCCAGCAGCTCACAGGGGGCCTCCGGGGAGCTGTTTTTT

length: 15
J: TRBJ2-1
size: NA
V: TRBV30
D: TRBD1
CDR3: CAWSHPGTGENEQFF
DNA: TGTGCCTGGAGTCACCCCGGGACAGGGGAAAATGAGCAGTTCTTC

length: 15
J: TRBJ1-1
size: once
V: TRBV14
D: NA
CDR3: CASSQAGIRNTEAFF
DNA: TGTGCCAGCAGCCAAGCGGGAATTAGGAACACTGAAGCTTTCTTT

length: 14
J: TRBJ1-1
size: NA
V: TRBV7-2
D: NA
CDR3: CASSLETGRSGAFF
DNA: TGTGCCAGCAGCTTAGAGACAGGCCGGAGTGGAGCTTTCTTT

length: 16
J: TRBJ2-5
size: NA
V: TRBV12-5
D: TRBD2
CDR3: CASGLGLAGIKETQYF
DNA: TGTGCTAGTGGTTTAGGTCTAGCGGGGATAAAAGAGACCCAGTACTTC

length: 13
J: TRBJ2-5
size: NA
V: TRBV9
D: NA
CDR3: CASSVTAKETQYF
DNA: TGTGCCAGCAGCGTGACTGCAAAAGAGACCCAGTACTTC

length: 14
J: TRBJ1-2
size: NA
V: TRBV7-9
D: NA
CDR3: CASTSGGAEYGYTF
DNA: TGTGCCAGCACCTCTGGGGGGGCGGAATATGGCTACACCTTC

length: 16
J: TRBJ2-3
size: NA
V: TRBV19
D: NA
CDR3: CASSIRRGRATDTQYF
DNA: TGTGCCAGTAGTATAAGGAGGGGGCGCGCCACAGATACGCAGTATTTT

length: 16
J: TRBJ1-1
size: NA
V: TRBV5-6
D: NA
CDR3: CASSLLAGVGGTEAFF
DNA: TGTGCCAGCAGCCTCCTCGCGGGGGTAGGGGGAACTGAAGCTTTCTTT

length: 14
J: TRBJ2-1
size: NA
V: TRBV7-6
D: NA
CDR3: CASSEQGRYNEQFF
DNA: TGTGCCAGCAGTGAACAGGGCCGCTACAATGAGCAGTTCTTC

length: 13
J: TRBJ1-1
size: NA
V: TRBV7-2
D: NA
CDR3: CASTLQAGTEAFF
DNA: TGTGCCAGCACCCTACAGGCTGGCACTGAAGCTTTCTTT

length: 14
J: TRBJ1-1
size: NA
V: TRBV29-1
D: NA
CDR3: CSVEGSGYRTEAFF
DNA: TGCAGCGTTGAAGGATCGGGGTATAGGACTGAAGCTTTCTTT

length: 15
J: TRBJ2-3
size: NA
V: TRBV9
D: TRBD2
CDR3: CASSVRGRGTDTQYF
DNA: TGTGCCAGCAGCGTTCGCGGGAGAGGGACAGATACGCAGTATTTT

length: 13
J: TRBJ2-2
size: NA
V: TRBV5-1
D: NA
CDR3: CASNPAAGGELFF
DNA: TGCGCCAGCAATCCGGCGGCCGGCGGGGAGCTGTTTTTT

length: 14
J: TRBJ1-5
size: NA
V: TRBV6-1
D: TRBD1
CDR3: CASTRRGNNQPQHF
DNA: TGTGCCAGCACACGCAGGGGGAACAATCAGCCCCAGCATTTT

length: 16
J: TRBJ1-4
size: NA
V: TRBV9
D: NA
CDR3: CASSAGRARGNEKLFF
DNA: TGTGCCAGCAGCGCGGGAAGGGCCAGAGGGAATGAAAAACTGTTTTTT

length: 14
J: TRBJ2-1
size: few
V: TRBV27
D: TRBD2
CDR3: CASREAGLGYEQFF
DNA: TGTGCCAGCAGAGAAGCGGGACTAGGTTATGAGCAGTTCTTC

length: 14
J: TRBJ1-2
size: once
V: TRBV6-5
D: TRBD1
CDR3: CASRGQAILGGYTF
DNA: TGTGCCAGCAGGGGACAGGCAATCCTCGGGGGCTACACCTTC

length: 13
J: TRBJ1-2
size: NA
V: TRBV2
D: NA
CDR3: CASTPVANYGYTF
DNA: TGTGCCAGCACCCCTGTAGCTAACTATGGCTACACCTTC

length: 12
J: TRBJ1-4
size: NA
V: TRBV19
D: NA
CDR3: CASGTVRGKLFF
DNA: TGTGCCAGTGGGACCGTACGCGGAAAACTGTTTTTT

length: 11
J: TRBJ2-1
size: NA
V: TRBV20-1
D: NA
CDR3: CSATGYNEQFF
DNA: TGCAGTGCTACAGGGTACAATGAGCAGTTCTTC

length: 13
J: TRBJ2-1
size: few
V: TRBV19
D: NA
CDR3: CASSMYRDNEQFF
DNA: TGTGCCAGTAGTATGTACAGGGACAATGAGCAGTTCTTC

length: 16
J: TRBJ1-1
size: NA
V: TRBV6-5
D: NA
CDR3: CASSYFGTRVNTEAFF
DNA: TGTGCCAGCAGTTACTTCGGGACGAGAGTTAACACTGAAGCTTTCTTT

length: 14
J: TRBJ2-2
size: NA
V: TRBV4-3
D: NA
CDR3: CASSQDPRAGELFF
DNA: TGCGCCAGCAGCCAAGATCCTCGCGCCGGGGAGCTGTTTTTT

length: 13
J: TRBJ2-2
size: NA
V: TRBV6-5
D: NA
CDR3: CASTRGNTGELFF
DNA: TGTGCCAGCACCCGGGGGAACACCGGGGAGCTGTTTTTT

length: 19
J: TRBJ2-5
size: few
V: TRBV12-2
D: NA
CDR3: CASRLYRSPDRGRRETQYF
DNA: TGTGCAAGTCGCTTATACCGCAGCCCTGACAGGGGGCGGAGGGAGACCCAGTACTTC

length: 13
J: TRBJ2-1
size: NA
V: TRBV5-1
D: NA
CDR3: CASSTGRSNEQFF
DNA: TGCGCCAGCAGCACCGGACGTAGCAATGAGCAGTTCTTC

length: 17
J: TRBJ1-2
size: NA
V: TRBV5-5
D: NA
CDR3: CASSFLGGAISHYGYTF
DNA: TGTGCCAGCAGCTTCCTGGGGGGCGCGATATCTCACTATGGCTACACCTTC